This T cell receptor (beta chain) is drawn from a study of T cell responses to AZD1222 COVID-19 vaccine. Study findings and constraints: Just six AZD1222 recipients were seropositive at baseline. At 160-218 and 743-854, vaccine-associated CD4 TCRs were dominant, and they spanned spike.

The assay was immunoSEQ multiplex PCR, and TCRdb's table has in-frame clones only and misses some. The top ten clones hold more than 2.5% of a sample with more than 95,000 clones, roughly 86% of them seen once. Details on this clone: Antigen specificity is unknown.

This CDR3 is 14 amino acids long. Trimming removed 5 bases from V and 1 base from J, with 11 bases in between. Germline CDR1 and CDR2: SGHAT and FQDESV (reference sequence). This sequence originates from an adult who received the MenACWY meningococcal vaccine as a control. Sequencing used peripheral blood, obtained 28 days after the second dose of the MenACWY control vaccine. The chain combines TRBV11-1 with TRBJ1-1; weak D call: TRBD1 (6 bases). The CDR3 loop reads CASSQNRANTEAFF. The CDR3 DNA follows: TGTGCCAGCAGCCAAAACAGGGCGAACACTGAAGCTTTCTTT.